This TCR beta chain stems from a study of blood T cell repertoires in COVID-19. Study as a whole: Acute-phase and convalescent COVID-19 samples originated in the United States, Italy and Spain.

Participant age was roughly 18 to 89 years, and participants resided in 20 to 30 US areas. Assay used: immunoSEQ multiplex PCR; TCRdb lists only in-frame clones, some missing. This sample carries roughly 250,000 clones, about 88% of them seen once, and the ten largest clones take under 2%. The TCR sequence derives from a woman between 50 and 59 years old who had recovered from COVID-19. The sample taken for sequencing was PBMCs or T cells enriched from blood (not recorded which).

For the CDR3, the DNA is TGTGCCATCAAAGAAGGGCAGGGGGCGTACACTGAAGCTTTCTTT. Translating it yields CAIKEGQGAYTEAFF. The chain combines TRBV10-3 with TRBJ1-1; TRBD1 matches 8 bases. This CDR3 comprises 15 residues. Germline assignment: CDR1 ENHRY and CDR2 SYGVKD. Germline trimming cut 7 bases from V and 3 bases from J; bases unmatched to any gene: 10.